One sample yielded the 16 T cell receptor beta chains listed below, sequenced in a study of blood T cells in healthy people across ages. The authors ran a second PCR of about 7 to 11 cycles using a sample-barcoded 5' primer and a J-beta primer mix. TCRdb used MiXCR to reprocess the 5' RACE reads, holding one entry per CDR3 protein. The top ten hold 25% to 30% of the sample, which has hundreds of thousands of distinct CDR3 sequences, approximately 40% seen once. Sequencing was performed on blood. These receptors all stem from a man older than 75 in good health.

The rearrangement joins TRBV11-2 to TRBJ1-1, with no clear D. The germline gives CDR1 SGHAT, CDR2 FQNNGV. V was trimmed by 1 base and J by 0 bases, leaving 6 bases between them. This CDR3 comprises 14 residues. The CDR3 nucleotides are TGTGCCAGCAGCTTAGGCGCTATGAACACTGAAGCTTTCTTT. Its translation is CASSLGAMNTEAFF.

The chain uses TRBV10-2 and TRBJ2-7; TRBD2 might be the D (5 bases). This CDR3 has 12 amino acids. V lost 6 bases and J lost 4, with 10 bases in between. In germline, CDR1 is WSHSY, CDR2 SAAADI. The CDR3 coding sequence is TGCGCCAGCAGGGAGGCAGCATACGAGCAGTACTTC. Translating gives CASREAAYEQYF.

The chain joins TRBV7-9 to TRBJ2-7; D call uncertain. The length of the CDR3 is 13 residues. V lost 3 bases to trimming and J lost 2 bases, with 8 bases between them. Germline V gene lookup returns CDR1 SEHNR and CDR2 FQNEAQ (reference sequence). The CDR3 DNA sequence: TGTGCCAGCAGCTTTGACACCACCTACGAGCAGTACTTC. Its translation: CASSFDTTYEQYF.

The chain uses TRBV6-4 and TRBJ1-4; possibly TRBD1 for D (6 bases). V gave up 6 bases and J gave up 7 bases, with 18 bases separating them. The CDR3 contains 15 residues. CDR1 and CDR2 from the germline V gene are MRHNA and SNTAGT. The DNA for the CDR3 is TGTGCCAGCAGGGCTCAGGGGACCCTCGGTGAAAAACTGTTTTTT. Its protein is CASRAQGTLGEKLFF.

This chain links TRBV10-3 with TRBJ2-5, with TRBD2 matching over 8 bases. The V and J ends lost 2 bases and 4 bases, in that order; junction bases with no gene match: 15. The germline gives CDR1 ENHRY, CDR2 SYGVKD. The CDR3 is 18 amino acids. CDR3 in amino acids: CAISEKHLSGMGAETQYF. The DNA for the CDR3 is TGTGCCATCAGTGAGAAGCATCTTAGCGGGATGGGGGCAGAGACCCAGTACTTC.

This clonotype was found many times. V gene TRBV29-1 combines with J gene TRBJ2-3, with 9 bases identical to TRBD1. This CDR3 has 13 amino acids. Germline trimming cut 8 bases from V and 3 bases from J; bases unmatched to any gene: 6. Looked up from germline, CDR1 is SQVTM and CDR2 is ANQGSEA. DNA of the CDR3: TGCAGCACCGACAGGGGGGAAACAGATACGCAGTATTTT. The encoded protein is CSTDRGETDTQYF.

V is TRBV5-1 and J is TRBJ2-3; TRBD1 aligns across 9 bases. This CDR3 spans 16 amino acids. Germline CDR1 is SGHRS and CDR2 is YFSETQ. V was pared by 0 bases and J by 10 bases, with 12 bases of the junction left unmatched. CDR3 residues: CASSLAGDRALSSQYF. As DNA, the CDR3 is TGCGCCAGCAGCTTGGCCGGGGACAGGGCTCTCTCATCGCAGTATTTT.

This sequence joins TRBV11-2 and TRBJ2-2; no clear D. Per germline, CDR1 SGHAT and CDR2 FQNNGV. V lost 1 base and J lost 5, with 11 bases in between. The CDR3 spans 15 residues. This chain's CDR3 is CASSLGFQSTGELFF. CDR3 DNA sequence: TGTGCCAGCAGCTTAGGTTTCCAATCTACCGGGGAGCTGTTTTTT.

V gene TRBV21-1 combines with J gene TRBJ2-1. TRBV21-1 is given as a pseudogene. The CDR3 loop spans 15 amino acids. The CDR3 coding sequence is TGTGCCAGCAGCAAAGGCCGGGGCCCCTACAATGAGCAGTTCTTC. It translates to CASSKGRGPYNEQFF.

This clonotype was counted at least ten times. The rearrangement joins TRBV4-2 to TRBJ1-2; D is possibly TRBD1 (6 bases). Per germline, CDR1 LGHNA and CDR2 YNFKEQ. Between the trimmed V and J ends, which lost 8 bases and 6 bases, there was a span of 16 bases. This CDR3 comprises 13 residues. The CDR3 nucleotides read TGTGCCAGCCGACTGGCAGGGGCAAATGGCTACACCTTC. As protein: CASRLAGANGYTF.

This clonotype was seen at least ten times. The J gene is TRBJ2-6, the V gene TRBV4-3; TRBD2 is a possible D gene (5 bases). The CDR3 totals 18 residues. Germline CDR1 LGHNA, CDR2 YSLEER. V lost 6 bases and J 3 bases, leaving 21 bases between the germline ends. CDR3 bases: TGCGCCAGCAGAATCCGTCAGCGCGAAACTAGTGGGGCCAACGTCCTGACTTTC. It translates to CASRIRQRETSGANVLTF.

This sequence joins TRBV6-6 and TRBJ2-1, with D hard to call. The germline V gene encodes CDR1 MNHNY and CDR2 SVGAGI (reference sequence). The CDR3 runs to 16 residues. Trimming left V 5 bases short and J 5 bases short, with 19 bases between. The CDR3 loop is CASSVGTVSLNNEQFF. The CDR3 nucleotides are TGTGCCAGCAGTGTGGGAACAGTAAGTTTGAACAATGAGCAGTTCTTC.

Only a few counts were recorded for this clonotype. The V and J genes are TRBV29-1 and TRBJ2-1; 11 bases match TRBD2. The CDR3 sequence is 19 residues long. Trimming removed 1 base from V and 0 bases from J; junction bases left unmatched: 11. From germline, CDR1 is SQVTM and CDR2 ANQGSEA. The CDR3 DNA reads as TGCAGCGTTGAAGCCCACCTAGCGGGAGGTGTGAGCTCCTACAATGAGCAGTTCTTC. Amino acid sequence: CSVEAHLAGGVSSYNEQFF.

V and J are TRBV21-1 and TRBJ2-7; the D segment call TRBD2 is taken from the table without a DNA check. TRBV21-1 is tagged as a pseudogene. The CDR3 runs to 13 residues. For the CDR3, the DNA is TGTGCCAGCAGCAAATTTAGCGGGCGAAAACCGTACTTC. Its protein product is CASSKFSGRKPYF.

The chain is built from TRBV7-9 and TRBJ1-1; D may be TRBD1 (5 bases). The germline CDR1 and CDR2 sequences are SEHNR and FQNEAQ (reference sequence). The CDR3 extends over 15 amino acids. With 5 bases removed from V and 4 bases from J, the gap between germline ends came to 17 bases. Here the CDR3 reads CASSPGDWLGTEAFF. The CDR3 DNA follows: TGTGCCAGCAGCCCTGGGGACTGGTTGGGCACTGAAGCTTTCTTT.

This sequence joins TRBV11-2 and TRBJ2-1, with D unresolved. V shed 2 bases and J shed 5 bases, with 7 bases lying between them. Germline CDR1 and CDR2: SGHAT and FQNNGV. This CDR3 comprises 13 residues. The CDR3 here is CASSLQQNNEQFF. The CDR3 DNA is TGTGCCAGCAGCTTACAACAGAACAATGAGCAGTTCTTC.